This T cell receptor (beta chain) was identified in a study of human T cells and chemical hapten exposure. In the study overall: Patch tests put 0.01% DPC on the upper back, and the results were checked at 6 days.

TCRdb analysed the RACE reads with MiXCR anew, one entry per CDR3 protein. The sample has some 300,000 distinct CDR3 sequences, around 5% seen once; the top ten hold around 8.6%. With 5 bases removed from V and 6 bases from J, the gap between germline ends came to 10 bases. Per the germline V gene, CDR1 is MNHEY and CDR2 is SVGEGT. There are 12 residues in the CDR3. Time point meaning: pre-sensitization, week 0. This sample's treatment: therapeutic diphenylcyclopropenone sensitization with weekly scalp DPC. The chain combines TRBV6-2 or TRBV6-3 with TRBJ1-1; D is possibly TRBD1 (6 bases). This receptor was obtained from a woman in her late teens or twenties with alopecia areata. Some clones in this sample may be carry-over from other donors' samples. Here the sequenced sample was whole blood, taken in connection with sensitization to the hapten diphenylcyclopropenone (DPC). The chain's CDR3 is CASSDRGPEAFF. In DNA, the CDR3 is TGTGCCAGCAGTGATCGGGGGCCTGAAGCTTTCTTT.